This T cell receptor (beta chain) was recovered during a study of T cell repertoires in cytomegalovirus infection. Looking at the study overall: CMV infection together with matching HLA type was indicated by public TCR beta signatures. Regarding the study as a whole: CMV-specific TCR beta clonotypes restricted by HLA-C were the ones dominating the ex vivo response. Using cumulative public TCR beta family frequency, the authors identified those who carried CMV together with the relevant HLA.

The CDR3 has 16 amino acids. Trimming stripped 0 bases from V and 1 base from J, with 12 bases between. Per the germline V gene, CDR1 is SGHAT and CDR2 is FQNNGV. Comment on this clonotype: Its antigen is not identified.

Using its own MiXCR run on the reads, TCRdb lists one record per CDR3 protein. The sample includes some 680,000 distinct CDR3 sequences, approximately 40% of them seen just once. This sequence joins TRBV11-2 and TRBJ1-1, with a possible D match to TRBD1 (5 bases). This receptor was identified in a human donor in good health (CMV status not recorded). Some clones in this sample may be carry-over from other donors' samples. Material: PBMCs. The DNA for the CDR3 is TGTGCCAGCAGCTTAGATCTGGCAGGGAGGAACACTGAAGCTTTCTTT. It encodes CASSLDLAGRNTEAFF.